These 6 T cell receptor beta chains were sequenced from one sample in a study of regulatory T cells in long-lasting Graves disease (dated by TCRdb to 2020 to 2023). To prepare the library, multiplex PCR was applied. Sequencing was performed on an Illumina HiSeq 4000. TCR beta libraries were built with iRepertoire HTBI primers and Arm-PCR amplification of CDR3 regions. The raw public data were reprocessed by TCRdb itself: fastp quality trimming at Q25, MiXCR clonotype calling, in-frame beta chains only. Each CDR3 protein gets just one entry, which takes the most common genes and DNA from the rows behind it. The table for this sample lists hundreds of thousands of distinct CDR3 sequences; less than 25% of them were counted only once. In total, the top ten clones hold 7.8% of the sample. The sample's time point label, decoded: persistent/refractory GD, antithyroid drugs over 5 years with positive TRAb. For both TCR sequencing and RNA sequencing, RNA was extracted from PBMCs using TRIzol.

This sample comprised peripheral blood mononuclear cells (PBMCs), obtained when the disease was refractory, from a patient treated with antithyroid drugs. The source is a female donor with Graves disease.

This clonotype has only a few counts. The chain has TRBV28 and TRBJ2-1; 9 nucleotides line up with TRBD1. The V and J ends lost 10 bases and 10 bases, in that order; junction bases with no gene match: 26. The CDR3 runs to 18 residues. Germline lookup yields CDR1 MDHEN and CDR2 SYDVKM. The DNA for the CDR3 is TGTGCCACCGAGGGACAGGGATCGTCCCAGGAATCCGGAAGCGAGCAGTTCTTC. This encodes CATEGQGSSQESGSEQFF.

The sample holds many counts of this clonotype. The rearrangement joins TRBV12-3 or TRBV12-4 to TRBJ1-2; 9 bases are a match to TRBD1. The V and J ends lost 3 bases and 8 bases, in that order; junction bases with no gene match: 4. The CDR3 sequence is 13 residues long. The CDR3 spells CASSFRTGEGYTF. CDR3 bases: TGTGCCAGCAGTTTTAGGACAGGGGAAGGCTACACCTTC.

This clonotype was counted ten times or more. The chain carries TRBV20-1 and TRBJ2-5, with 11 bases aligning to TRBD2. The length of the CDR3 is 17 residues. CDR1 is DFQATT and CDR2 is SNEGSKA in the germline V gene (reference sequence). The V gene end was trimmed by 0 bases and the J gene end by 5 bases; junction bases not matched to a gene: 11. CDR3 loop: CSARDELAGVSWETQYF. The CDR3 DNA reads TGCAGTGCTAGAGACGAACTAGCGGGAGTCTCTTGGGAGACCCAGTACTTC.

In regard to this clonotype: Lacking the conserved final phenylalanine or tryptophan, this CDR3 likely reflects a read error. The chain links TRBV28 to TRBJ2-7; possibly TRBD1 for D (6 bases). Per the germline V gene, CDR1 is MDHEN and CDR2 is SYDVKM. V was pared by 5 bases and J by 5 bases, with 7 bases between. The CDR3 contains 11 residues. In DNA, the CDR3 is TGTGCCAGCAGTCACAGGGACGAGCAGTACCTC. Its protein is CASSHRDEQYL.

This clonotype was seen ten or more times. This CDR3 reads CASRETYEQYF. The CDR3 DNA is TGTGCCAGCAGGGAAACGTACGAGCAGTACTTC. This chain joins TRBV2 and TRBJ2-7; D ambiguous. CDR3 length: 11 residues. The germline V and J ends were trimmed by 6 bases and 4 bases, with 7 bases remaining between them. CDR1 and CDR2 (germline): SNHLY, FYNNEI.

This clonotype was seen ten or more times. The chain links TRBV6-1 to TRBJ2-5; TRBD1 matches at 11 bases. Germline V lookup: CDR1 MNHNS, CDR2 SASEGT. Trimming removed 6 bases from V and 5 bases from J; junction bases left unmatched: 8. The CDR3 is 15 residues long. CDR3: CASRDRGRVGETQYF. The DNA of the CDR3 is TGTGCCAGCAGGGACAGGGGGCGCGTTGGGGAGACCCAGTACTTC.